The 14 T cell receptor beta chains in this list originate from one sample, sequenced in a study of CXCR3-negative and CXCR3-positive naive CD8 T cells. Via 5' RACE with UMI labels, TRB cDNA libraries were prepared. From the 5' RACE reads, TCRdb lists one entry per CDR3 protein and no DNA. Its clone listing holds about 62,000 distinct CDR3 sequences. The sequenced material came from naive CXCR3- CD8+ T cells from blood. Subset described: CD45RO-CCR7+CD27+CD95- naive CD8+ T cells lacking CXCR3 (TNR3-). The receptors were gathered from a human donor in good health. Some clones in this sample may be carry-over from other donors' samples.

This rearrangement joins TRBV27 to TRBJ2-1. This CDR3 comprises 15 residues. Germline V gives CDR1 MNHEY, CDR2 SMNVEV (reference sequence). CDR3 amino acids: CASSLDFYGYNEQFF.

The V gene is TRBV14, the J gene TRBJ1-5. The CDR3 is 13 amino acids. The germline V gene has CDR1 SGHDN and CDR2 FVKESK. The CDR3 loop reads CASSQEGSGPQHF.

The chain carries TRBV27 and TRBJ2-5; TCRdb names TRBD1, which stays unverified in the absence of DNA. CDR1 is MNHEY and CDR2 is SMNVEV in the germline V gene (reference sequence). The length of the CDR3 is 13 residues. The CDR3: CASSLSYRETQYF.

CDR3 sequence: CASRPPGTGNGYTF. The chain joins TRBV6-5 to TRBJ1-2; TCRdb outputs TRBD1, but without DNA this stays unchecked. The CDR3 is made up of 14 amino acids. Looked up from germline, CDR1 is MNHEY and CDR2 is SVGAGI.

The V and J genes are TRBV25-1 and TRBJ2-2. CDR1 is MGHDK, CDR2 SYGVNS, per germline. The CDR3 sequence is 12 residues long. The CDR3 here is CASSIRTGELFF.

The CDR3 is CASSSRGNDQPQHF. The chain is built from TRBV7-9 and TRBJ1-5; the TRBD1 assignment by TCRdb is unverifiable without DNA. Looked up from germline, CDR1 is SEHNR and CDR2 is FQNEAQ (reference sequence). CDR3 length equals 14 residues.

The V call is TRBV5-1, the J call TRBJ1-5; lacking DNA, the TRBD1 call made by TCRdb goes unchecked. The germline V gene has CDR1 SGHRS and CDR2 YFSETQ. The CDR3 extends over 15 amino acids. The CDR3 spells CAGSLTGAGNQPQHF.

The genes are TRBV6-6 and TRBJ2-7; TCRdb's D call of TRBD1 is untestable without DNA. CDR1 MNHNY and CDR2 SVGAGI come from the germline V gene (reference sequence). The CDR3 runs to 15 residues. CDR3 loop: CASTLLRDRDYEQYF.

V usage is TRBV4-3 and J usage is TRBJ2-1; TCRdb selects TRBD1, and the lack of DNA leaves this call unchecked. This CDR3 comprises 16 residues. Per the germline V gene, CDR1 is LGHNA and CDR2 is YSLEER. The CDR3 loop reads CASSTTGFGSYNEQFF.

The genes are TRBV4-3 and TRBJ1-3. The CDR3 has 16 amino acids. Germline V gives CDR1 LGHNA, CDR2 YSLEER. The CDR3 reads CASSQDSSTTGNTIYF.

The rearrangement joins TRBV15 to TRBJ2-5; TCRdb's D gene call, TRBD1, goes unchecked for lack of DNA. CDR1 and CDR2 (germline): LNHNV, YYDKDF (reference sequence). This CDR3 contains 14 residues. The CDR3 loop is CATRLDRNQETQYF.

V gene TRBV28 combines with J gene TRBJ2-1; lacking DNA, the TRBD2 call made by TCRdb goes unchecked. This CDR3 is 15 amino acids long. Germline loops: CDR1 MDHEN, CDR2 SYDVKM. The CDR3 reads CASSLTSGGYNEQFF.

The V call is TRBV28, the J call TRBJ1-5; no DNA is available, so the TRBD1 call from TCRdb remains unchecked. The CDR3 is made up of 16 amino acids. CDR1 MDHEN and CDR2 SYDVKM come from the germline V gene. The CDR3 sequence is CASSTPPTGDNQPQHF.

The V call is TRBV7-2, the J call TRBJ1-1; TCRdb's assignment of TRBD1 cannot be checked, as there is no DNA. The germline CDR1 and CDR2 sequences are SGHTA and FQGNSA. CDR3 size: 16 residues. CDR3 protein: CASSPRPGQGDTEAFF.